Listed here are 30 T cell receptor beta chains from one sample, sequenced in a study of identical twins. TCRdb independently ran MiXCR on the 5' RACE reads; one entry per CDR3 protein. This table holds 460,000 or so distinct CDR3 sequences, approximately 14% found once. This sample was shared with a second study, whose subject was yellow fever vaccine responses in identical twins.

Sequenced: CD4+ T cells sorted from blood. The receptors stem from a woman younger than 35 in good health.

V and J are TRBV20-1 and TRBJ2-3; TRBD1 aligns across 9 bases. CDR3 size: 15 residues. The ends lost 5 bases at V and 3 bases at J; junction bases unmatched: 9. In germline, CDR1 is DFQATT, CDR2 SNEGSKA (reference sequence). The CDR3 is CSAPSTGGFTDTQYF. CDR3 nucleotides: TGCAGTGCTCCTAGCACAGGGGGCTTTACAGATACGCAGTATTTT.

This chain connects TRBV6-2 or TRBV6-3 to TRBJ2-2; tentatively, D is TRBD2 (6 bases). The CDR3 runs 13 residues. The germline gives CDR1 MNHEY, CDR2 SVGEGT. Trimming shortened V by 4 bases and J by 6 bases, and 9 bases separated the two germline ends. The CDR3 DNA follows: TGTGCCAGCAGTTTTGCGGGGTCCGGGGAGCTGTTTTTT. It is translated as CASSFAGSGELFF.

This clonotype was counted many times. V usage is TRBV24-1 and J usage is TRBJ2-1; 9 nucleotides align to TRBD2. V trimming: 0 bases; J trimming: 8 bases; junction bases outside the gene matches: 7. This CDR3 comprises 16 residues. Germline V lookup: CDR1 KGHDR, CDR2 SFDVKD. CDR3 sequence (DNA): TGTGCCACCAGTGATTTGCGGCGGGGGGGCACCCATGAGCAGTTCTTC. It translates to CATSDLRRGGTHEQFF.

This clonotype showed up just a few times. The chain joins TRBV10-3 to TRBJ2-5; D perhaps matches TRBD1 (6 bases). The V and J ends lost 6 bases and 0 bases respectively, with 8 bases between them. The CDR3 runs 13 residues. Germline V gives CDR1 ENHRY, CDR2 SYGVKD. The chain's CDR3 is CAISWTDQETQYF. The CDR3 region has the DNA TGTGCCATCAGCTGGACAGACCAAGAGACCCAGTACTTC.

V and J are TRBV5-1 and TRBJ2-3, with 7 bases aligning to TRBD1. The ends lost 4 bases at V and 2 bases at J; junction bases unmatched: 7. The CDR3 has 15 residues. Germline V gene data show CDR1 as SGHRS and CDR2 as YFSETQ. DNA for the CDR3: TGCGCCAGCAGCGCTGGGGACAGAAACACAGATACGCAGTATTTT. It is translated as CASSAGDRNTDTQYF. The full variable domain, rest sourced from reference TRBV5-1 and TRBJ2-3, is KAGVTQTPRYLIKTRGQQVTLSCSPISGHRSVSWYQQTPGQGLQFLFEYFSETQRNKGNFPGRFSGRQFSNSRSEMNVSTLELGDSALYLCASSAGDRNTDTQYFGPGTRLTVL.

This rearrangement joins TRBV6-2 or TRBV6-3 to TRBJ2-5; 7 bases line up with TRBD2. The CDR3 sequence is 14 residues long. Germline V gene sequence: CDR1 MNHEY, CDR2 SVGEGT. With 5 bases clipped from V and 3 bases from J, the junction kept 6 bases outside the gene matches. CDR3 loop: CASSQPSGEETQYF. The CDR3 region has the DNA TGTGCCAGCAGTCAACCGAGCGGGGAAGAGACCCAGTACTTC.

This clonotype has a count of ten or more. The CDR3 DNA follows: TGCAGCCTGACAGGTCACAATGAGCAGTTCTTC. Its protein is CSLTGHNEQFF. The rearrangement uses TRBV29-1 and TRBJ2-1; perhaps TRBD1 as D (6 bases). The germline V gene encodes CDR1 SQVTM and CDR2 ANQGSEA. The CDR3 is 11 amino acids. V dropped 8 bases and J dropped 5 bases, with 10 bases sitting between them.

This clonotype was recorded at least ten times. The chain joins TRBV12-3 or TRBV12-4 to TRBJ2-5; D is uncertain. Trimming removed 3 bases from V and 7 bases from J, with 12 bases in between. This CDR3 is built from 13 residues. The CDR3 DNA follows: TGTGCCAGCAGTTTTGACGGGCCCGGGACCCAGTACTTC. The encoded protein is CASSFDGPGTQYF.

This clonotype showed up just once. The rearrangement uses TRBV7-2 and TRBJ2-7; D may match TRBD1 or TRBD2 (6 bases each). The germline V and J ends were trimmed by 3 bases and 1 base, with 13 bases remaining between them. The CDR3 length is 15 residues. Germline CDR1 reads SGHTA; CDR2 reads FQGNSA. CDR3 DNA: TGTGCCAGCAGCTTGGAAGGGGGGATATCCTACGAGCAGTACTTC. It yields the protein CASSLEGGISYEQYF. The full variable domain, completed using reference TRBV7-2 and TRBJ2-7, is GAGVSQSPSNKVTEKGKDVELRCDPISGHTALYWYRQSLGQGLEFLIYFQGNSAPDKSGLPSDRFSAERTGGSVSTLTIQRTQQEDSAVYLCASSLEGGISYEQYFGPGTRLTVT.

Ten or more counts support this clonotype. V gene TRBV20-1 combines with J gene TRBJ2-3, with D possibly being TRBD1 (6 bases). The CDR3 is 15 residues long. The germline V gene has CDR1 DFQATT and CDR2 SNEGSKA (reference sequence). The V end lost 1 base, the J end lost 2 bases, and 13 bases lay between the germline ends. The CDR3 spells CSARVGQISTDTQYF. CDR3 nucleotides: TGCAGTGCTAGAGTTGGACAGATATCCACAGATACGCAGTATTTT.

The CDR3 protein is CSAPKPKGIGNEQYF. The CDR3 region has the DNA TGCAGTGCTCCAAAACCGAAGGGGATAGGGAACGAGCAGTACTTC. This sequence joins TRBV20-1 and TRBJ2-7; tentative D call: TRBD1 (5 bases). CDR3 length equals 15 residues. Germline CDR1 is DFQATT and CDR2 is SNEGSKA (reference sequence). V shed 5 bases and J shed 5 bases, with 22 bases lying between them.

This clonotype was counted between two and nine times. V and J are TRBV4-3 and TRBJ1-1; D remains ambiguous. Germline loops: CDR1 LGHNA, CDR2 YSLEER. Between the trimmed V and J ends, which lost 0 bases and 4 bases, there was a span of 6 bases. This CDR3 is built from 13 residues. CDR3 in DNA: TGCGCCAGCAGCCAAGATCTAGTCACTGAAGCTTTCTTT. This sequence encodes CASSQDLVTEAFF.

The chain combines TRBV7-8 with TRBJ2-5; possibly TRBD1 or TRBD2 for D (5 bases each). Trimming shortened V by 5 bases and J by 1 base, and 17 bases separated the two germline ends. From germline, CDR1 is SGHVS and CDR2 FQNEAQ. The CDR3 is 16 residues long. Here the CDR3 reads CASSQRDALGQETQYF. For the CDR3, the DNA is TGTGCCAGCAGCCAACGGGACGCGTTGGGCCAAGAGACCCAGTACTTC.

This clonotype appeared a few times. The chain employs TRBV7-2 and TRBJ1-1; 7 nucleotides match TRBD1. V shed 5 bases, J shed 11 bases, and the junction held 17 bases outside the gene matches. The length of the CDR3 is 15 residues. In germline, CDR1 is SGHTA, CDR2 FQGNSA. As DNA, the CDR3 is TGTGCCAGCAGCCTGGACAGGTCTTGGACATATCGGGCTTTCTTT. Protein product: CASSLDRSWTYRAFF.

This chain connects TRBV7-9 to TRBJ1-1; tentatively, D is TRBD1 (6 bases). Trimming shortened V by 4 bases and J by 4 bases, and 22 bases separated the two germline ends. This CDR3 contains 17 residues. Germline V gene sequence: CDR1 SEHNR, CDR2 FQNEAQ (reference sequence). The chain's CDR3 is CASSSRVGRGATTEAFF. In DNA form, the CDR3 reads TGTGCCAGCAGCTCCCGGGTGGGGCGGGGGGCGACCACTGAAGCTTTCTTT.

The chain uses TRBV7-3 and TRBJ2-1; no reliable D call. The V and J ends lost 2 bases and 8 bases respectively, with 16 bases between them. The CDR3 runs 15 residues. Germline V gene data show CDR1 as SGHTA and CDR2 as FQGTGA. The CDR3 region has the DNA TGTGCCAGCAGCTTAGCCAGAATACTTACCTATGAGCAGTTCTTC. Encoded protein: CASSLARILTYEQFF.

The V gene is TRBV21-1, the J gene TRBJ2-1; TRBD2 reflects the table's D call only, with no check against the DNA. TRBV21-1 is noted as a pseudogene. The CDR3 has 20 residues. The CDR3 reads CASNLGGSGLADAYGNEQFF. DNA for the CDR3: TGTGCCAGCAACCTGGGGGGATCGGGACTAGCGGATGCCTATGGCAATGAGCAGTTCTTC.

V gene TRBV5-1 combines with J gene TRBJ1-5; no definite D call. Per germline, CDR1 SGHRS and CDR2 YFSETQ. Trimming took off 4 bases at V and 2 bases at J, with 13 bases between the two ends. The CDR3 spans 15 residues. CDR3 region: CASSQTVGGNQPQHF. The CDR3 DNA reads TGCGCCAGCAGCCAAACAGTGGGAGGCAATCAGCCCCAGCATTTT.

The chain joins TRBV7-9 to TRBJ2-1; 7 bases map to TRBD2. Germline CDR1 and CDR2: SEHNR and FQNEAQ (reference sequence). The CDR3 spans 16 residues. The junction had 14 bases not matched to a gene; V was cut back by 4 bases and J by 8 bases. Here the CDR3 DNA reads TGTGCCAGCAGCTCCCCCACTAGCGTAGGTCTCGATGAGCAGTTCTTC. Amino acid sequence: CASSSPTSVGLDEQFF.

The table lists this clonotype with many counts. The chain couples TRBV5-1 to TRBJ1-4; D unclear. From germline, CDR1 is SGHRS and CDR2 YFSETQ. The V and J ends lost 1 base and 0 bases respectively, with 7 bases between them. CDR3 length: 15 residues. CDR3 coding DNA: TGCGCCAGCAGCTTGACACATGCAACTAATGAAAAACTGTTTTTT. Translating it yields CASSLTHATNEKLFF. Full variable domain (remainder filled in from reference TRBV5-1 and TRBJ1-4): KAGVTQTPRYLIKTRGQQVTLSCSPISGHRSVSWYQQTPGQGLQFLFEYFSETQRNKGNFPGRFSGRQFSNSRSEMNVSTLELGDSALYLCASSLTHATNEKLFFGSGTQLSVL.

The chain recombines TRBV5-1 with TRBJ2-7, with 7 bases fitting TRBD2. CDR3 length: 14 residues. The germline V gene encodes CDR1 SGHRS and CDR2 YFSETQ. V lost 0 bases and J lost 6; bases outside the gene matches: 6. CDR3 region: CASSLDQGGLEQYF. For the CDR3, the DNA is TGCGCCAGCAGCTTGGACCAGGGAGGGCTCGAGCAGTACTTC.

This clonotype was counted between two and nine times. The CDR3 ends on some other residue instead of the conserved phenylalanine or tryptophan, so this is likely a read error. The DNA is left out, because the CDR3 cannot be placed on it with certainty; the CDR3 is given as TCRdb lists it. The chain joins TRBV21-1 to TRBJ2-7; TRBD2 was called by the table and not checked on the DNA. TRBV21-1 is labeled a pseudogene. The CDR3 is 11 residues long, ends included. The CDR3 is CASSKLPDLPP.

The rearrangement links TRBV3-1 to TRBJ1-6; D not resolved. Trimming took off 0 bases at V and 7 bases at J, with 7 bases between the two ends. CDR3 length: 14 residues. Germline V gene lookup returns CDR1 LGHDT and CDR2 YNNKEL (reference sequence). The CDR3 reads CASSQDSGNSPLHF. CDR3 coding DNA: TGTGCCAGCAGCCAAGACAGCGGGAATTCACCCCTCCACTTT.

This clonotype showed up just a few times. V is TRBV6-5 and J is TRBJ1-6; D gene ambiguous. V was trimmed by 6 bases and J by 13 bases, leaving 13 bases between them. Germline V gives CDR1 MNHEY, CDR2 SVGAGI. This CDR3 region has 12 residues. In nucleotides, the CDR3 is TGTGCCAGCAGCTTCGACCTGGGGCCCCTCCACTTT. Amino acids: CASSFDLGPLHF.

This rearrangement joins TRBV10-3 to TRBJ2-5, with D unclear. Germline assignment: CDR1 ENHRY and CDR2 SYGVKD. The CDR3 consists of 11 residues. The ends were cut back, 10 bases at V and 3 bases at J, with 9 bases in the middle. The CDR3 DNA is TGTGCCACGGGCCCTAAAGAGACCCAGTACTTC. This codes for CATGPKETQYF.

The chain uses TRBV28 and TRBJ2-1; D is undetermined. Germline V gives CDR1 MDHEN, CDR2 SYDVKM. The CDR3 covers 12 residues. With 5 bases removed from V and 4 bases from J, the gap between germline ends came to 6 bases. CDR3 sequence reads: CASSGVYNEQFF. The CDR3 bases are TGTGCCAGCAGTGGGGTATACAATGAGCAGTTCTTC.

This clonotype has ten or more counts. This chain uses TRBV6-2 or TRBV6-3 with TRBJ1-5; TRBD1 agrees at 8 bases. CDR1 and CDR2 from the germline V gene are MNHEY and SVGEGT. V shed 2 bases and J 4 bases; nucleotides not matched to a gene: 1. The CDR3 is 14 amino acids. The CDR3 coding sequence is TGTGCCAGCAGTTACCAGGGGGCGAATCAGCCCCAGCATTTT. Translated: CASSYQGANQPQHF.

The CDR3 region is CASREGQSPSYEQYF. The DNA of the CDR3 is TGTGCCAGCAGAGAGGGACAGAGTCCCTCCTACGAGCAGTACTTC. This chain connects TRBV12-3 or TRBV12-4 to TRBJ2-7; the match to TRBD1 covers 7 bases. The CDR3 has 15 amino acids. V dropped 6 bases and J dropped 0; count of bases not matched to a gene: 8.

This clonotype was seen just once. V usage is TRBV24-1 and J usage is TRBJ2-1; D remains unclear. CDR3 length: 13 residues. V dropped 4 bases and J dropped 6 bases, with 9 bases sitting between them. Per germline, CDR1 KGHDR and CDR2 SFDVKD. The CDR3 region is CATSDGQLNEQFF. CDR3 in DNA: TGTGCCACCAGTGACGGTCAGCTCAATGAGCAGTTCTTC.

This clonotype was counted between two and nine times. The chain combines TRBV9 with TRBJ1-6; possibly TRBD1 for D (5 bases). The germline CDR1 and CDR2 sequences are SGDLS and YYNGEE. V lost 2 bases, J lost 4 bases, and 10 bases lay in between. The CDR3 spans 15 residues. CDR3 sequence: CASSVKWGYNSPLHF. For the CDR3, the DNA is TGTGCCAGCAGCGTCAAGTGGGGGTATAATTCACCCCTCCACTTT.